This T cell receptor beta chain stems from a study of blood T cell repertoires in COVID-19. Study information: Donors in the United States, Italy and Spain gave samples during acute or convalescent COVID-19. T cells, B-cell-depleted T cells, or PBMCs provided the cDNA or gDNA that served as material.

Resolution of symptoms, clearance, or two negative PCRs was present in recovered Cohort 3 donors. Per the study methods: Reference gene primer amplification yielded estimated nucleated cell counts. Data came from immunoSEQ multiplex PCR; TCRdb stores just in-frame clones and leaves some out. V, J and clone size derive from that table, while D and trimming were established from the DNA sequence. Of under 200,000 clones listed, more than 70% are singletons. CDR1 is SEHNR and CDR2 is FQNEAQ in the germline V gene (reference sequence). The CDR3 runs to 18 residues. V lost 3 bases and J 0 bases, leaving 18 bases between the germline ends.

Sequenced material: PBMCs or T cells enriched from blood (not recorded which). The chain recombines TRBV7-9 with TRBJ2-1, with D maybe TRBD1 (6 bases). This clonotype was obtained from a man in his sixties who had recovered from COVID-19. The CDR3 nucleotides are TGTGCCAGCAGCTTCCTGGGGGCGCCGGGCAGCTCCTACAATGAGCAGTTCTTC. Translated: CASSFLGAPGSSYNEQFF.